Sequencing of this T cell receptor (beta chain) was carried out in a study of blood T cell repertoires in COVID-19. Study overall: Whether acute or convalescent, the COVID-19 samples came from the United States, Italy and Spain. Sample material is recorded as cDNA or gDNA derived from T cells, B-cell-depleted T cells, or PBMCs.

In the source study's methods: Estimated nucleated cell counts came from reference gene primer amplification. The table came from immunoSEQ multiplex PCR; TCRdb's copy has only in-frame clones and leaves some out. V and J calls and clone size are given by that table; D and trimming were obtained from the DNA. This sample has about 130,000 clones, with about 76% found just once. There are 12 residues in the CDR3. With 4 bases removed from V and 6 bases from J, the gap between germline ends came to 10 bases. CDR1 LGHDT and CDR2 YNNKEL come from the germline V gene (reference sequence). The sequence was obtained from a man of 80 years or more with acute or convalescent COVID-19. Sequences were obtained from peripheral blood. The V and J genes are TRBV3-1 (or the pseudogene TRBV3-2) and TRBJ2-7, with D possibly matching TRBD2 (6 bases). The CDR3 region is CASSRGEFEQYF. The DNA for the CDR3 is TGTGCCAGCAGCCGGGGGGAGTTCGAGCAGTACTTC.